Below, one TCR beta chain is given with its context. Its antigen is as yet unknown. Indicated treatment: roughly 18 received Ad26.COV2.S at low or high dose, single or two shots; a few received placebo; per-sample allocation not given. Vaccine and placebo recipients were sampled on day 63 after the first injection. Participants' vaccine, an Ad26 vector, delivered Wuhan-strain SARS-CoV-2 spike. The data stem from a study of Ad26.COV2.S vaccination and SARS-CoV-2 variants. Study observations and caveats: Among vaccine recipients, spike-specific TCR breadth exceeded that of placebo recipients. Measurement of non-spike TCR breadth gave similar results in vaccine and placebo recipients. From the TCR breadth and depth analyses, total T cell responses may have been underestimated.

Germline CDR1 and CDR2: LNHNV and YYDKDF (reference sequence). This CDR3 spans 13 amino acids. Unmatched junction bases numbered 5, after V lost 8 bases and J lost 4 bases. Assay: immunoSEQ multiplex PCR; the TCRdb copy retains only in-frame clones and omits some. The sample lists a few hundred thousand clones; about nine tenths were seen once. This chain joins TRBV15 and TRBJ2-3; 8 bases are a match to TRBD2. The sequence came from a person between 18 and 60 years old who received the Ad26.COV2.S COVID-19 vaccine or a placebo. Sequences were derived from peripheral blood, sampled in a trial of Ad26.COV2.S vaccine versus placebo. CDR3 coding DNA: TGTGCCACCTCGCGGGGGGCCTCAGATACGCAGTATTTT. It encodes CATSRGASDTQYF.